A single sample is the source of the 8 T cell receptor beta chains below, sequenced in a study of blood T cell repertoires in COVID-19. Assay: immunoSEQ multiplex PCR; the TCRdb copy retains only in-frame clones and omits some. The sample includes approximately 190,000 clones, 80% to 90% of them seen just once. The source material was peripheral blood. These receptors all come from a man aged 25 to 40 with active or convalescent COVID-19.

This clone occurred once. The V and J genes are TRBV19 and TRBJ1-2; TRBD1 matches at 10 bases. Germline values: CDR1 LNHDA, CDR2 SQIVND (reference sequence). The junction had 12 bases not matched to a gene; V was cut back by 5 bases and J by 6 bases. The CDR3 has 16 residues. This CDR3 reads CASSQTGTGDLHGYTF. The CDR3 DNA reads as TGTGCCAGTAGTCAAACGGGGACAGGGGATCTCCATGGCTACACCTTC.

This chain links TRBV11-2 with TRBJ2-1; the match to TRBD2 covers 7 bases. CDR1 is SGHAT and CDR2 is FQNNGV in the germline V gene. Germline trimming cut 0 bases from V and 5 bases from J; bases unmatched to any gene: 13. This CDR3 spans 18 amino acids. This chain's CDR3 is CASSLDGTAGLLNNEQFF. In DNA, the CDR3 is TGTGCCAGCAGCTTAGACGGTACAGCGGGGCTTCTTAACAATGAGCAGTTCTTC.

This clone was counted a few times. The chain is built from TRBV10-3 and TRBJ1-6; perhaps TRBD1 as D (5 bases). The CDR3 contains 14 residues. Germline V gene data show CDR1 as ENHRY and CDR2 as SYGVKD. V lost 6 bases and J lost 7, with 13 bases in between. CDR3 DNA sequence: TGTGCCATCAGCCCCGTGGGGCGAAATTCACCCCTCCACTTT. It encodes CAISPVGRNSPLHF.

In this sample, this clone turned up a few times. The J gene is TRBJ2-3, the V gene TRBV11-3; tentatively, D is TRBD1 (6 bases). The CDR3 runs to 15 residues. The V gene lost 1 base and the J gene lost 1 base, with 9 bases spanning the gap. Germline V gene lookup returns CDR1 SGHNT and CDR2 YENEEA. Here the CDR3 reads CASSLAGVGTDTQYF. In DNA, the CDR3 is TGTGCCAGCAGCTTAGCAGGGGTCGGCACAGATACGCAGTATTTT.

This chain joins TRBV7-2 and TRBJ2-2; the match to TRBD2 covers 7 bases. CDR1 is SGHTA, CDR2 FQGNSA, per germline. This CDR3 is 17 amino acids long. Trimming cost V 2 bases and J 5 bases; bases outside gene matches: 11. CDR3 coding DNA: TGTGCCAGCAGCTTAAGGCCGGCGGGAGTGGGGACCGGGGAGCTGTTTTTT. Its translation is CASSLRPAGVGTGELFF.

The chain employs TRBV2 and TRBJ2-5, with TRBD1 identical over 9 bases. The CDR3 is 18 residues long. Germline CDR1 reads SNHLY; CDR2 reads FYNNEI. V dropped 6 bases and J dropped 4; count of bases not matched to a gene: 18. The CDR3 loop reads CASSAAARQGGLGETQYF. CDR3 bases: TGTGCCAGCAGCGCCGCCGCCCGACAGGGGGGCTTGGGAGAGACCCAGTACTTC.

The chain couples TRBV28 to TRBJ2-2; D is possibly TRBD1 (7 bases). V was shortened by 6 bases and J by 3 bases, with 17 bases between the two germline ends. The length of the CDR3 is 16 residues. Germline CDR1 and CDR2: MDHEN and SYDVKM. For the CDR3, the DNA is TGTGCCAGCAGAGCTCCGACAGGGAGGTACACCGGGGAGCTGTTTTTT. Amino acids: CASRAPTGRYTGELFF.

V is TRBV9 and J is TRBJ1-2, with 7 positions matching TRBD1. The germline V gene has CDR1 SGDLS and CDR2 YYNGEE. The CDR3 runs to 15 residues. V lost 4 bases, J lost 2 bases, and 8 bases stayed unmatched. The CDR3 DNA reads as TGTGCCAGCAGCACGGGACAGTCGCTGAACTATGGCTACACCTTC. Its translation is CASSTGQSLNYGYTF. Filled out from reference TRBV9 and TRBJ1-2, the complete variable domain reads DSGVTQTPKHLITATGQRVTLRCSPRSGDLSVYWYQQSLDQGLQFLIQYYNGEERAKGNILERFSAQQFPDLHSELNLSSLELGDSALYFCASSTGQSLNYGYTFGSGTRLTVV.